These 20 T cell receptor beta chains were sequenced from one sample in a study of cytomegalovirus exposure and HLA in healthy donors. Amplification used 60 Vbeta primers and 13 Jbeta primers. Produced via immunoSEQ multiplex PCR; TCRdb's table is partial and in-frame only. The sample carries around 37,000 clones, about 80% recorded once. Sequenced input: PBMCs. The receptor set was obtained from a woman aged 18-35 years in good health and CMV-seropositive.

The chain joins TRBV30 to TRBJ2-1, with 7 bases fitting TRBD2. V dropped 2 bases and J dropped 3; count of bases not matched to a gene: 13. The CDR3 extends over 17 amino acids. The germline CDR1 and CDR2 sequences are GTSNPN and SVGIG (reference sequence). As DNA, the CDR3 is TGTGCCTGGAGTCCCGGGGGATGGACTAGGAACTACAATGAGCAGTTCTTC. It encodes CAWSPGGWTRNYNEQFF.

The chain combines TRBV4-3 with TRBJ1-1, with D possibly matching TRBD1 (5 bases). Germline V gene lookup returns CDR1 LGHNA and CDR2 YSLEER. The CDR3 runs 15 residues. V was pared by 0 bases and J by 3 bases, with 11 bases between. The CDR3: CASSQDRGGDTEAFF. The CDR3 nucleotides are TGCGCCAGCAGCCAAGATCGAGGAGGGGACACTGAAGCTTTCTTT.

The chain recombines TRBV4-1 with TRBJ2-1, with 8 bases identical to TRBD2. Germline assignment: CDR1 MGHRA and CDR2 YSYEKL. The trim removed 3 bases at V and 2 bases at J, leaving 0 bases unmatched. The CDR3 is 14 amino acids. The chain's CDR3 is CASSQGLAYNEQFF. The CDR3 DNA follows: TGCGCCAGCAGCCAGGGACTAGCCTACAATGAGCAGTTCTTC.

The chain recombines TRBV4-2 with TRBJ2-7; TRBD2 is a possible D gene (6 bases). This CDR3 has 14 residues. CDR1 and CDR2 (germline): LGHNA, YNFKEQ. V was shortened by 3 bases and J by 1 base, with 10 bases between the two germline ends. The CDR3 protein is CASSHGGASYEQYF. The CDR3, as DNA: TGTGCCAGCAGCCACGGAGGGGCATCCTACGAGCAGTACTTC.

The chain is built from TRBV18 and TRBJ2-7, with TRBD1 identical over 8 bases. Germline CDR1 is KGHSH and CDR2 is LQKENI. This CDR3 has 18 amino acids. J lost 4 bases, V lost 1 base, and 15 bases had no gene match. The CDR3 coding sequence is TGTGCCAGCTCACCACTCGAACCCCAGGGGGCCGCGACTTACGAGCAGTACTTC. Protein: CASSPLEPQGAATYEQYF.

The chain joins TRBV5-6 to TRBJ2-1; no firm D call. CDR1 SGHDT and CDR2 YYEEEE come from the germline V gene. The CDR3 covers 15 residues. The V gene lost 0 bases and the J gene lost 1 base, with 8 bases spanning the gap. The CDR3 loop reads CASSLGAGSYNEQFF. The CDR3 DNA is TGTGCCAGCAGCTTGGGTGCAGGTTCCTACAATGAGCAGTTCTTC.

The gene calls are TRBV15 and TRBJ2-7; 7 nucleotides line up with TRBD2. V dropped 0 bases and J dropped 3; count of bases not matched to a gene: 5. Germline values: CDR1 LNHNV, CDR2 YYDKDF (reference sequence). This CDR3 comprises 15 residues. DNA of the CDR3: TGTGCCACCAGCAGAGATACTAGCGCCTACTACGAGCAGTACTTC. Translated, it gives CATSRDTSAYYEQYF.

The chain carries TRBV27 and TRBJ2-5; TRBD1 agrees at 7 bases. Trimming took 8 bases from V and 13 from J; bases not matched to a gene: 10. Germline CDR1 is MNHEY and CDR2 is SMNVEV (reference sequence). The CDR3 totals 11 residues. CDR3 sequence: CASGRQGMVYF. The CDR3 DNA is TGTGCCAGCGGAAGACAGGGTATGGTGTACTTC.

V usage is TRBV19 and J usage is TRBJ1-5; possible D gene TRBD1, 6 bases. The V and J ends lost 9 bases and 6 bases respectively, with 24 bases between them. Per germline, CDR1 LNHDA and CDR2 SQIVND (reference sequence). The CDR3 consists of 16 residues. CDR3 in DNA: TGTGCCAGCCTCAAGCCGGGCACAGGGTGGGGTCAGCCCCAGCATTTT. It encodes CASLKPGTGWGQPQHF. Complete variable domain (other parts from reference TRBV19 and TRBJ1-5): DGGITQSPKYLFRKEGQNVTLSCEQNLNHDAMYWYRQDPGQGLRLIYYSQIVNDFQKGDIAEGYSVSREKKESFPLTVTSAQKNPTAFYLCASLKPGTGWGQPQHFGDGTRLSIL.

V gene TRBV7-2 combines with J gene TRBJ1-2; no reliable D call. The CDR3 spans 18 residues. V was clipped by 1 base and J by 0 bases, with 18 bases between them. Per the germline V gene, CDR1 is SGHTA and CDR2 is FQGNSA. CDR3 nucleotides: TGTGCCAGCAGCTTAGTTAAGCAGGTCGTTGCCTCTAACTATGGCTACACCTTC. It specifies CASSLVKQVVASNYGYTF.

This rearrangement joins TRBV6-4 to TRBJ2-2; the D is unclear. CDR3 length equals 13 residues. Trimming took off 0 bases at V and 6 bases at J, with 5 bases between the two ends. Germline assignment: CDR1 MRHNA and CDR2 SNTAGT. CDR3 residues: CASSDSPSGELFF. Written as DNA, the CDR3 is TGTGCCAGCAGTGACTCTCCATCCGGGGAGCTGTTTTTT.

The chain carries TRBV20-1 and TRBJ1-2; the match to TRBD1 covers 10 bases. The V gene's germline CDR1 is DFQATT and CDR2 SNEGSKA (reference sequence). The CDR3 consists of 11 residues. V shed 7 bases, J shed 6 bases, and the junction held 2 bases outside the gene matches. The CDR3 sequence: CSVGQGDGYTF. The CDR3 nucleotides read TGCAGTGTAGGACAGGGGGATGGCTACACCTTC.

This clone was found once. V usage is TRBV7-2 and J usage is TRBJ2-7, with D possibly matching TRBD1 (5 bases). Looked up from germline, CDR1 is SGHTA and CDR2 is FQGNSA. The CDR3 consists of 14 residues. Deletions cut 6 bases from V and 0 bases from J, with 12 bases between. The CDR3 DNA reads TGTGCCAGCAGTCGCAAAGGGGTCTCCTACGAGCAGTACTTC. Its protein product is CASSRKGVSYEQYF.

The chain couples TRBV4-1 to TRBJ1-3; possible D gene TRBD1, 6 bases. V was pared by 0 bases and J by 1 base, with 16 bases between. The CDR3 consists of 18 residues. Germline CDR1 and CDR2: MGHRA and YSYEKL. CDR3 amino acids: CASSQDLLLDRSGNTIYF. The CDR3 nucleotides are TGCGCCAGCAGCCAAGATTTACTTCTGGACAGATCTGGAAACACCATATATTTT.

The chain carries TRBV7-9 and TRBJ2-1; D may be TRBD2 (5 bases). CDR3 length equals 15 residues. Per germline, CDR1 SEHNR and CDR2 FQNEAQ (reference sequence). Deletions cut 1 base from V and 2 bases from J, with 9 bases between. The CDR3 coding sequence is TGTGCCAGCAGCTTAGGCGACTACACCTACAATGAGCAGTTCTTC. This gives the protein CASSLGDYTYNEQFF.

There are a few counts of this clone. The rearrangement uses TRBV19 and TRBJ2-7, with 7 nucleotides matching TRBD1. Germline CDR1 is LNHDA and CDR2 is SQIVND (reference sequence). The CDR3 consists of 15 residues. V trimming: 9 bases; J trimming: 2 bases; junction bases outside the gene matches: 13. CDR3 bases: TGTGCCAGCAAACCTTCAGGGGGTCCCACCTACGAGCAGTACTTC. This gives the protein CASKPSGGPTYEQYF.

This clone was counted a single time. This chain joins TRBV25-1 and TRBJ2-7; D might be TRBD1 (5 bases). The V end lost 6 bases, the J end lost 6 bases, and 12 bases lay between the germline ends. The length of the CDR3 is 12 residues. Germline CDR1 reads MGHDK; CDR2 reads SYGVNS. CDR3 residues: CASSLQGFEQYF. For the CDR3, the DNA is TGTGCCAGCAGCCTCCAGGGCTTCGAGCAGTACTTC.

This rearrangement joins TRBV30 to TRBJ2-7, with 9 bases that match TRBD1. The trim removed 6 bases at V and 4 bases at J, leaving 10 bases unmatched. CDR1 GTSNPN and CDR2 SVGIG come from the germline V gene (reference sequence). The CDR3 covers 14 residues. This CDR3 reads CACYPGTGSYEQYF. CDR3 DNA sequence: TGTGCCTGCTACCCCGGGACAGGGTCTTACGAGCAGTACTTC.

The chain carries TRBV27 and TRBJ2-2; D might be TRBD1 (6 bases). V was clipped by 2 bases and J by 1 base, with 11 bases between them. From germline, CDR1 is MNHEY and CDR2 SMNVEV (reference sequence). CDR3 length: 16 amino acids. The CDR3 coding sequence is TGTGCCAGCAGTTTAACCAGGGGCCAGAACACCGGGGAGCTGTTTTTT. Amino acids: CASSLTRGQNTGELFF.

The chain links TRBV7-2 to TRBJ1-2, with D maybe TRBD1 (6 bases). Germline CDR1 reads SGHTA; CDR2 reads FQGNSA. V gave up 1 base and J gave up 6 bases, with 18 bases separating them. The CDR3 sequence is 16 residues long. The CDR3 region has the DNA TGTGCCAGCAGCTTAGGGGGGCGGGCAGGGTCGGATGGCTACACCTTC. It translates to CASSLGGRAGSDGYTF.